These T cell receptor beta chains were read from a single sample in a study of OX40 agonist ivuxolimab in advanced cancers. Profiled with immunoSEQ multiplex PCR; TCRdb holds only in-frame clones, not every one. The sample lists roughly 10,000 clones; 75% to 85% were seen once. The specimen comprised CD4+ or CD8+ T cells sorted from blood, sampled in a trial of the OX40 agonist ivuxolimab. These receptors all stem from an adult with an advanced solid tumor such as melanoma, head and neck, liver or kidney cancer. Each CDR3 is given with its conserved first and last residue. Fields, in order: clone size, CDR3 length, J gene, V gene, D gene, CDR3 DNA, CDR3 protein. D genes are given only for firm matches. Clone size appears in some rows only: once, few, many, or a class for an expanded clone.

.,12,TRBJ2-1,TRBV11-3,TRBD2,TGTGCCAGCAGCGCTAGCGGAGATGAGCAGTTCTTC,CASSASGDEQFF
once,15,TRBJ1-3,TRBV23-1,TRBD1,TGCGCCAGCAGTCACCTCGACAGGGCGGGAAACACCATATATTTT,CASSHLDRAGNTIYF
.,13,TRBJ1-2,TRBV5-4,.,TGTGCCAGCAGCGAATTAGCAAACTATGGCTACACCTTC,CASSELANYGYTF
.,15,TRBJ2-7,TRBV27,TRBD1,TGTGCCAGCAGGCTCCAGGGACAGGGTATCTACGAGCAGTACTTC,CASRLQGQGIYEQYF
.,15,TRBJ1-6,TRBV6-5,.,TGTGCCAGCAGCCCCCGGGACACGCTTAATTCACCCCTCCACTTT,CASSPRDTLNSPLHF
.,13,TRBJ1-1,TRBV5-1,.,TGCGCCAGCAGCTTGTCGATGAACACTGAAGCTTTCTTT,CASSLSMNTEAFF
.,14,TRBJ2-7,TRBV13,TRBD2,TGTGCCAGCAGCTTAAGAAGCGGGGCCTACGAGCAGTACTTC,CASSLRSGAYEQYF
.,16,TRBJ2-7,TRBV27,TRBD1,TGTGCCAGCAGTTTAGGAGACGGGACAGCGTCCTACGAGCAGTACTTC,CASSLGDGTASYEQYF
.,14,TRBJ2-3,TRBV11-3,.,TGTGCCAGCAGTTGGGGCCTCTACACAGATACGCAGTATTTT,CASSWGLYTDTQYF
.,13,TRBJ2-7,TRBV5-6,TRBD1,TGTGCCAGCAGGACGCAGGGGGCGAACGAGCAGTACTTC,CASRTQGANEQYF
few,15,TRBJ2-5,TRBV6-4,TRBD2,TGTGCCAGCAGTGAACTAGCGGGTGAACAAGAGACCCAGTACTTC,CASSELAGEQETQYF
.,13,TRBJ2-4,TRBV6-6,.,TGTGCCAGCCAGAATCCGGCCAAAAACATTCAGTACTTC,CASQNPAKNIQYF
.,13,TRBJ2-3,TRBV27,.,TGTGCCAGCAGTTTCGGGAGCACAGATACGCAGTATTTT,CASSFGSTDTQYF
.,17,TRBJ1-1,TRBV5-1,.,TGCGCCAGCAGCCCCTTTGATTTAGCGCGGGACTTCGAAACCACATTCTTT,CASSPFDLARDFETTFF
.,15,TRBJ1-2,TRBV30,.,TGTGCCTGGAGTGGGCCGGGAAGAGGCCCGGCTGGCTACACCTTC,CAWSGPGRGPAGYTF
.,14,TRBJ1-1,TRBV27,.,TGTGCCAGCAGTCATCCGGGGGGGAACACTGAAGCTTTCTTT,CASSHPGGNTEAFF
.,14,TRBJ2-3,TRBV29-1,TRBD1,TGCAGCGTTGACGGGAGGACAGGGGCAGATACGCAGTATTTT,CSVDGRTGADTQYF
.,16,TRBJ2-3,TRBV5-8,.,TGTGCCAGCAGCTTGGACCAGACTTGGAGCACAGATACGCAGTATTTT,CASSLDQTWSTDTQYF
.,15,TRBJ1-1,TRBV4-1,TRBD1,TGCGCCGGCAGTCTCTCCGGGACAGTCAACACTGAAGCTTTCTTT,CAGSLSGTVNTEAFF
.,14,TRBJ2-6,TRBV2,.,TGTGCCACCTGGGGTGCCTCTGGGGCCAACGTCCTGACTTTC,CATWGASGANVLTF
.,14,TRBJ1-1,TRBV25-1,TRBD1,TGTGCCAGTACCCGGACAGGAGTGAACACTGAAGCTTTCTTT,CASTRTGVNTEAFF
.,11,TRBJ1-6,TRBV28,.,TGTGCCAGCAGTCCCTCTTCACCCCTCCACTTT,CASSPSSPLHF
.,12,TRBJ2-5,TRBV2,.,TGTGCCAGCAGTGAAGTACGAGAGACCCAGTACTTC,CASSEVRETQYF
.,15,TRBJ1-4,TRBV7-9,TRBD1,TGTGCCAGCAGCGAGGACAGGGGGCGGTTTGAAAAACTGTTTTTT,CASSEDRGRFEKLFF
.,14,TRBJ2-7,TRBV7-6,.,TGTGCCAGCAGCCCCGGAAGGTTGTCCTACGAGCAGTACTTC,CASSPGRLSYEQYF
.,13,TRBJ2-6,TRBV27,.,TGTGCCAGCAGTACTTCTGGGGCCAACGTCCTGACTTTC,CASSTSGANVLTF
.,15,TRBJ1-1,TRBV4-1,TRBD1,TGCGCCAGCAGTCTCTCCGGGACAGTCAACACTGAAGCTTTCTTT,CASSLSGTVNTEAFF
.,16,TRBJ2-1,TRBV2,TRBD2,TGTGCCAGCGGGGGACTAGCGGTCGGCTCCTACAATGAGCAGTTCTTC,CASGGLAVGSYNEQFF
.,14,TRBJ2-7,TRBV11-2,.,TGTGCCAGCAGTTTAGCCCCAACCTCCTACGAGCAGTACTTC,CASSLAPTSYEQYF
medium-sized,16,TRBJ2-5,TRBV27,TRBD1,TGTGCCAGCAGTTTATCGAGGACAGGGTACCAAGAGACCCAGTACTTC,CASSLSRTGYQETQYF
once,15,TRBJ2-1,TRBV5-6,.,TGTGCCAGCAGCCCCCCGGGGAGCTCCTACAATGAGCAGTTCTTC,CASSPPGSSYNEQFF
.,12,TRBJ1-1,TRBV5-1,TRBD1,TGCGCCAGCAGCTTGGGGGACAGAAAAGCTTTCTTT,CASSLGDRKAFF
once,14,TRBJ2-1,TRBV29-1,TRBD2,TGCAGCGTCGAGGGACTATTGATCCACAATGAGCAGTTCTTC,CSVEGLLIHNEQFF
.,15,TRBJ2-7,TRBV5-1,.,TGCGCCAGCAGCCCCCTGGGGGGTTCATCCTACGAGCAGTACTTC,CASSPLGGSSYEQYF
.,15,TRBJ2-1,TRBV5-6,.,TGTGCCAGCAGCTTGGGGGACCAACTACTCAATGAGCAGTTCTTC,CASSLGDQLLNEQFF
.,14,TRBJ2-1,TRBV6-6,TRBD1,TGTGCCAGTTCTGGGACAGTCTCCTACAATGAGCAGTTCTTC,CASSGTVSYNEQFF
.,14,TRBJ2-1,TRBV6-4,TRBD2,TGTGCCAGCAGTTTAGCGGGAGGAGGGGATGAGCAGTTCTTC,CASSLAGGGDEQFF
.,18,TRBJ2-7,TRBV28,TRBD2,TGTGCCAGCAGCACCCAGTCCCCCCTTTGGACTAGCGGAGTCGAGCAGTACTTC,CASSTQSPLWTSGVEQYF
.,13,TRBJ2-5,TRBV5-1,.,TGCGCCAGCAGCGTAGGCGGTACGGAGACCCAGTACTTC,CASSVGGTETQYF
.,16,TRBJ2-3,TRBV7-3,TRBD2,TGTGCCAGCAGCCCCCACGTCGGGGGGGCCGTGGATACGCAGTATTTT,CASSPHVGGAVDTQYF
.,13,TRBJ1-5,TRBV5-5,.,TGTGCCAGCAGCTTATGGTCAGGGAAGCCCCAGCATTTT,CASSLWSGKPQHF
.,14,TRBJ2-1,TRBV27,.,TGTGCCAGCAGCCCCCAGGGCCCCTACAATGAGCAGTTCTTC,CASSPQGPYNEQFF
.,13,TRBJ2-4,TRBV7-9,.,TGTGCCAGCAGCTTAGTCAGGGAAAACATTCAGTACTTC,CASSLVRENIQYF
.,21,TRBJ2-7,TRBV21-1,.,TGTGCCAGCAGCAAAGCCGACCCGACGATACCGGGACTAGCGTCAGGGTACGAGCAGTACTTC,CASSKADPTIPGLASGYEQYF
.,16,TRBJ1-6,TRBV13,TRBD1,TGTGCCAGCAGGTTATCCACAGGGGGTTTCAATTCACCCCTCCACTTT,CASRLSTGGFNSPLHF
.,17,TRBJ2-1,TRBV7-9,TRBD1,TGTGCCAGCAGCTCCGAACAGACAGGGTTCTCCTACAATGAGCAGTTCTTC,CASSSEQTGFSYNEQFF
.,18,TRBJ1-5,TRBV23-1,.,TGCGCCAGCAGTCAATCAGAGGGCAGACCCGTCCAAGATCAGCCCCAGCATTTT,CASSQSEGRPVQDQPQHF
.,12,TRBJ2-7,TRBV30,.,TGTGCCTGGAGTGACCCTTCCTACGAGCAGTACTTC,CAWSDPSYEQYF
.,14,TRBJ2-3,TRBV7-9,TRBD2,TGTGCCAGCAGCTTAAGCGGGAGACCAGATACGCAGTATTTT,CASSLSGRPDTQYF
.,17,TRBJ2-2,TRBV5-5,.,TGTGCCAGCAGCTTGTCCATGGCAGGGACCCACGGCGGGGAGCTGTTTTTT,CASSLSMAGTHGGELFF
.,13,TRBJ2-5,TRBV5-1,TRBD2,TGCGCCAGCAGGGCGGGAGGTGGAGAGACCCAGTACTTC,CASRAGGGETQYF
.,13,TRBJ2-1,TRBV11-3,.,TGTGCCAGCAGCCCAGACAGCTCCCATGAGCAGTTCTTC,CASSPDSSHEQFF
.,14,TRBJ2-7,TRBV5-1,TRBD1,TGCGCCAGCAGCTTTAGGCAGGGGGCCTACGAGCAGTACTTC,CASSFRQGAYEQYF